The entry that follows covers one T cell receptor (beta chain) sequence. These data belong to a study of control samples from healthy donors and cancer patients. The CDR3 runs 15 residues. V was pared by 4 bases and J by 0 bases, with 2 bases of the junction left unmatched. The germline gives CDR1 LGHDT, CDR2 YNNKEL (reference sequence). The method was immunoSEQ multiplex PCR; TCRdb's version includes in-frame clones alone and lacks a portion of them. The sample yields 100,000 to 150,000 clones, 80% to 95% seen once. Specimen: blood. This clonotype was sampled from a man in his forties or fifties in good health. The chain employs TRBV3-1 (or the pseudogene TRBV3-2) and TRBJ2-1; 8 bases fit TRBD2. CDR3 sequence: CASSLGGGSYNEQFF. The CDR3 bases are TGTGCCAGCAGCCTCGGGGGGGGCTCCTACAATGAGCAGTTCTTC.